This T cell receptor (beta chain) was profiled in a study of graft-versus-host responses after intestinal transplantation. Findings and caveats of the study: GvH clones appeared in recipient marrow, some first in ileum or blood. Individuals carrying graft-donor T cell macrochimerism showed high graft-versus-host to host-versus-graft clonal ratios in allografts.

Germline lookup yields CDR1 MNHEY and CDR2 SVGAGI. The V gene lost 0 bases and the J gene lost 3 bases, with 0 bases spanning the gap. This CDR3 comprises 13 residues. TCRdb's table, derived via immunoSEQ multiplex PCR, lists solely in-frame clones and lacks some. The repertoire consists of approximately 70,000 clones, with roughly 92% occurring once and the leading ten covering around 7.1%. A note on this clone: Its antigen is not identified.

Sequences were derived from bone marrow, sampled approximately 100 weeks after intestinal transplantation. The clonotype originates from a human patient who received an intestinal transplant, so some T cells may come from the graft donor. This chain joins TRBV6-5 and TRBJ1-6; the D is unclear. The CDR3 loop reads CASSYSYNSPLHF. CDR3 sequence (DNA): TGTGCCAGCAGTTACTCCTATAATTCACCCCTCCACTTT.